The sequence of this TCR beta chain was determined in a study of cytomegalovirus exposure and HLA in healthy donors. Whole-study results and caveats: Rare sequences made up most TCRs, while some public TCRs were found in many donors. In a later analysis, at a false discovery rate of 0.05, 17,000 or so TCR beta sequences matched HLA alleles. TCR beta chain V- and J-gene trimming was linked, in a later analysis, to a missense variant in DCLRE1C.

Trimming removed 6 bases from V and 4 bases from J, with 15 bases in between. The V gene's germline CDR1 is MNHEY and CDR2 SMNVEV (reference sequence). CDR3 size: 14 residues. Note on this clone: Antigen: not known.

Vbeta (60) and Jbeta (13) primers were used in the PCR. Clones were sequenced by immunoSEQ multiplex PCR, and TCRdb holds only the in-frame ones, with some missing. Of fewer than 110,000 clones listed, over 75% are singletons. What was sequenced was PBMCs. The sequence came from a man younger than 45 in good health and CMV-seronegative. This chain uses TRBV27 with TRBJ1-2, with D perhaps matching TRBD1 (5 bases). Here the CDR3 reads CASRFKGAGYGYTF. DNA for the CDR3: TGTGCCAGCAGGTTTAAAGGGGCTGGCTATGGCTACACCTTC.